A single T cell receptor (beta chain) is shown here with its context. The target of this receptor is not known. Per-base quality was not reported, and no clone a single base away is much larger than it. Ophthalmopathy patients were characterized by moderately to severely active disease, a Clinical Activity Score of at least 3, a NOSPECS grade of at least 4, and a disease duration under 3 months. Patients with other autoimmune diseases, uncontrolled infections, pregnancy or lactation were excluded from the study. Clinical symptoms, serum thyroxine, TRAb, thyroid ultrasound and orbital computed tomography formed the basis of the diagnosis. PBMCs were isolated from 8 to 10 ml of fresh peripheral blood by Ficoll-Paque density gradient centrifugation. Trizol reagent was used to extract the total RNA, and its quality was then checked on an Agilent 2100 Bioanalyzer. This specimen belongs to a study of Graves' ophthalmopathy and Graves' hyperthyroidism (dated by TCRdb to 2016 to 2018). Regarding the complete study: Peripheral blood was collected at initial diagnosis, prior to any treatment. The study used signatures of the TCR beta repertoire to tell Graves' ophthalmopathy apart from Graves' hyperthyroidism and to predict which patients would progress to ophthalmopathy. In total, under 150 blood samples were TCR-sequenced: 43 ophthalmopathy, some 75 hyperthyroidism and about 17 hyperthyroidism-to-ophthalmopathy patients. Following sampling, methimazole starting at 30 mg daily was administered to hyperthyroidism patients, and high-dose intravenous methylprednisolone was administered to ophthalmopathy patients. In over 5 hyperthyroidism patients, the T-cell repertoire of thyroid tissue was compared with the T-cell repertoire of blood. An independent validation cohort comprised 18 hyperthyroidism patients and over 15 patients who later progressed from hyperthyroidism to ophthalmopathy. To explore V-J signatures that distinguish ophthalmopathy from hyperthyroidism, a discovery set of 90 to 100 patients was enrolled, made up of around 44 with ophthalmopathy and roughly 57 with stable hyperthyroidism.

Study-wide findings and limitations: In validation, the model predicted ophthalmopathy progression with 70.59% sensitivity and approximately 72% specificity; some 13 predicted patients were CT-confirmed with GO in a median of 6.5 months. Among expanded thyroid clonotypes with frequency above 0.001, most also showed up in blood, which suggests that blood repertoires may reflect the thyroid immune response. No statistical method was used to set the sample size in advance, and the investigators knew which group each participant was assigned to. In cross-validation, the 13-signature model distinguished ophthalmopathy from stable hyperthyroidism with about 88% sensitivity and just under 84% specificity, and in the test set the corresponding values were roughly 80% and 76%.

For repertoire sequencing, TCR beta CDR3 regions were amplified from RNA transcripts. HTBI primers and the Qiagen OneStep RT-PCR kit were used in a first-round RT-PCR, which was followed by a second-round multiplex PCR, size selection and purification. Libraries were sequenced on an Illumina HiSeq2000 using paired-end 100 bp reads. The study's own analysis went as follows. Reads were processed with SOAPnuke, discarding reads with adapters, uncalled bases, mean Phred below 15, or no exact constant-primer or identifier match. COPE v1.2.5 was used to merge the high-quality paired reads. Each unique nucleotide sequence was defined as a clonotype, and clonotypes were aligned to IMGT TRB V, D and J references with MiTCR v1.1. The analysis was limited to V-J combinations with a frequency above 0.0001, which together covered approximately 99% of the repertoires. For each V-J combination, a TCR clonal expansion and chaos score was defined as the ratio of F50 clonal expansion to chaos observed in the TCRdist matrix. Features were reduced by Welch's t-statistics and random forest to around 14 V-J combinations, which fed a naive Bayes classifier. The similarity between thyroid and blood repertoires was quantified using the Morisita-Horn index. TCRdb passed the public sequencing reads through fastp at Q25 and MiXCR, retaining productive beta sequences. Every distinct CDR3 protein forms one entry, paired with its most common genes and DNA. TCRdb, not the authors, supplied the V and J calls. The sample data list hundreds of thousands of distinct CDR3 sequences, and about 41% of these were observed just once. The ten largest clonotypes hold roughly 3.5% of the sample.

The trim is 4 bases for V and 11 bases for J, with a gap of 18 bases between the germline ends. The CDR1 and CDR2 encoded by the germline V gene are SGHVS and FNYEAQ. The CDR3 goes from the cysteine to the phenylalanine over 14 residues. The kept DNA is CDR3 alone, 42 bases in frame from the first base. The sequenced material came from peripheral blood. The chain was built from TRBV7-6 and TRBJ1-5; the D gene is possibly TRBD1, with 5 bases matching. The TCR originated in an adult man with Graves' ophthalmopathy. The CDR3 region: CASSSRGAGETQHF. The nucleotide sequence reads as follows: TGTGCCAGCAGCTCGAGGGGAGCGGGCGAGACCCAGCATTTT.